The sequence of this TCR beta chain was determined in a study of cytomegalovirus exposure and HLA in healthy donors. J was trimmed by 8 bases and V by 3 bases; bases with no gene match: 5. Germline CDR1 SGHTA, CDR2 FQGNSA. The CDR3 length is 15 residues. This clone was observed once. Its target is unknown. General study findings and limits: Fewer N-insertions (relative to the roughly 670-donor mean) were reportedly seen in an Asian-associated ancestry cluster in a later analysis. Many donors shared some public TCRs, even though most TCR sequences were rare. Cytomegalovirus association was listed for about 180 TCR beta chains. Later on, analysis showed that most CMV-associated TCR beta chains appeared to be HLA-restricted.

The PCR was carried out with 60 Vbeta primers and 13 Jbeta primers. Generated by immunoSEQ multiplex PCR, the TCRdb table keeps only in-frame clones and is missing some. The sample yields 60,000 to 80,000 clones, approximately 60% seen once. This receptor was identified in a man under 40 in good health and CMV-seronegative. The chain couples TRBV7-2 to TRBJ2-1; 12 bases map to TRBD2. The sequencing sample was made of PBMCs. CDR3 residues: CASSFSSGGVDEQFF. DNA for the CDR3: TGTGCCAGCAGCTTTTCTAGCGGGGGGGTTGATGAGCAGTTCTTC.